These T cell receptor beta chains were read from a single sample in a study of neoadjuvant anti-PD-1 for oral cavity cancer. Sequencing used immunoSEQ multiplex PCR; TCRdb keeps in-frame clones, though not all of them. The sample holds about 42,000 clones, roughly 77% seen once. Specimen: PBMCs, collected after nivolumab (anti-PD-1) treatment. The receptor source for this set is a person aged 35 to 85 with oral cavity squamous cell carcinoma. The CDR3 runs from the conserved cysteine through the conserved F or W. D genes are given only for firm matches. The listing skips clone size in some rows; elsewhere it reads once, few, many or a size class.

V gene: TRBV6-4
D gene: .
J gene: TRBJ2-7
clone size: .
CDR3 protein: CASRNRVTTSYEQYF
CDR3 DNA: TGTGCCAGCAGGAACAGGGTTACTACCTCCTACGAGCAGTACTTC

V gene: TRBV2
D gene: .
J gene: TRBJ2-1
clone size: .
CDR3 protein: CASILLTNDNEQFF
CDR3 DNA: TGTGCCAGCATATTACTAACCAACGACAATGAGCAGTTCTTC

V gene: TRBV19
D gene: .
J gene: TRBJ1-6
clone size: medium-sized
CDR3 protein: CASSGRRGWSPLHF
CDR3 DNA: TGTGCCAGTAGCGGCAGGAGGGGATGGTCACCCCTCCACTTT

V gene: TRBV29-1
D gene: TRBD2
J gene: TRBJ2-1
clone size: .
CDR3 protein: CSGGLAGELNEQFF
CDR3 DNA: TGCAGCGGTGGACTAGCGGGAGAACTCAATGAGCAGTTCTTC

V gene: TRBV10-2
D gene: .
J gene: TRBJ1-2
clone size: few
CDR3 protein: CASSESTAGYTF
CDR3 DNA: TGCGCCAGCAGTGAGTCGACGGCGGGCTACACCTTC

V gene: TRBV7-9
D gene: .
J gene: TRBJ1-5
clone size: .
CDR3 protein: CASSFYSNQPQHF
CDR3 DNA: TGTGCCAGCAGCTTTTATAGCAATCAGCCCCAGCATTTT

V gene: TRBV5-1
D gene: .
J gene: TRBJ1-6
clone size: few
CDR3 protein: CASSPGPGVVNPPLHF
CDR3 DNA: TGCGCCAGCAGCCCTGGTCCGGGGGTAGTTAACCCACCCCTCCACTTT

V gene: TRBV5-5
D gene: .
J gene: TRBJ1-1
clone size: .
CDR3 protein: CASSLRGGTEAFF
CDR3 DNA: TGTGCCAGCAGCTTAAGGGGAGGTACTGAAGCTTTCTTT

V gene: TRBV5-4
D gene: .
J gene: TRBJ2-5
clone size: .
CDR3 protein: CASSSTQEETQYF
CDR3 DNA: TGTGCCAGCAGCTCAACCCAGGAAGAGACCCAGTACTTC

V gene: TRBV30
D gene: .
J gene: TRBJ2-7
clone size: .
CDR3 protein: CAWSALPGRISEQYF
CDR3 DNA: TGTGCCTGGAGTGCACTCCCCGGGAGAATAAGCGAGCAGTACTTC